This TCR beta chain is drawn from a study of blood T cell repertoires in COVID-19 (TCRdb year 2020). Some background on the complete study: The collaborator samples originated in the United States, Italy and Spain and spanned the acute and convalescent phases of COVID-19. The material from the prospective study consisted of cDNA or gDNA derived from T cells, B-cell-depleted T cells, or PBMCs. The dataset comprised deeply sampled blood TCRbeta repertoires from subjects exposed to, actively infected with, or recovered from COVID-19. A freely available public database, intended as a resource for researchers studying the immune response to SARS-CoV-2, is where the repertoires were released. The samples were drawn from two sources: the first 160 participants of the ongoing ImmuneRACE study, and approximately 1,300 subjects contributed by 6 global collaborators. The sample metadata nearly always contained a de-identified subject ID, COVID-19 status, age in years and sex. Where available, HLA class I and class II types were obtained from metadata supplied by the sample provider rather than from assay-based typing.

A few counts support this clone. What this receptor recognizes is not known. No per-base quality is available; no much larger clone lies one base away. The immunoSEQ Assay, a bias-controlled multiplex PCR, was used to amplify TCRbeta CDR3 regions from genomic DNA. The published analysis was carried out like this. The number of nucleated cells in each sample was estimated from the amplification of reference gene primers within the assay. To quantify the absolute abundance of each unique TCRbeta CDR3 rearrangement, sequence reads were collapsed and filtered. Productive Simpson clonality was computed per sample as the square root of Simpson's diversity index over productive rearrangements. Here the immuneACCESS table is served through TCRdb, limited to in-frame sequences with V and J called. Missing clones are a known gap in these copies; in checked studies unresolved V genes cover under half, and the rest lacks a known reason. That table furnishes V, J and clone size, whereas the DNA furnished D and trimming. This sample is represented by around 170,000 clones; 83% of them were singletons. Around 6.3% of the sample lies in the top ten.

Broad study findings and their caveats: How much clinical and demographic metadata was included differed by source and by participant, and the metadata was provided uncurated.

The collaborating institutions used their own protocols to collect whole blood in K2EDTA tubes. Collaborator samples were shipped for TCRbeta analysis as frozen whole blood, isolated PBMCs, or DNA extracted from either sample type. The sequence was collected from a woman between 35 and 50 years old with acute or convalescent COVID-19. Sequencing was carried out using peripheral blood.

The nucleotide sequence is given as TGTGCCAGCAGTTTATCGACAGGGGGGCAGTACGAGCAGTACTTC. The resulting protein is CASSLSTGGQYEQYF. The chain uses TRBV27 and TRBJ2-7; TRBD1 agrees with 9 junctional bases. Germline trimming amounts to 0 bases on V and 4 bases on J, with 4 as the count of junction bases outside the gene matches. CDR1 and CDR2 (MNHEY, SMNVEV) derive from the germline V gene (reference sequence). The CDR3 runs 15 residues from the cysteine to the phenylalanine. Left in the record is the CDR3 DNA by itself, 45 bases read in frame from the first base.